The rows below give T cell receptor beta chains drawn from one sample of a study of blood T cell repertoires in COVID-19. Assay used: immunoSEQ multiplex PCR; TCRdb lists only in-frame clones, some missing. Here the sample spans roughly 100,000 clones, 70% to 90% being singletons. Sample: peripheral blood. These receptors came from a man in his fifties with active COVID-19. The CDR3 runs from the conserved cysteine through the conserved F or W. The D gene is left open where the match is weak. Clone size is shown for a subset of rows, as once, few, many or a class of expanded clone.

cdr3_aa: CASSLPGTAYNEQFF
cdr3_nt: TGTGCCAGCAGTTTACCCGGGACAGCATACAATGAGCAGTTCTTC
v_call: TRBV28
clone_size: .
d_call: TRBD1
j_call: TRBJ2-1

cdr3_aa: CASSYREKAIGYTF
cdr3_nt: TGTGCCAGCAGTTACAGGGAGAAAGCTATCGGCTACACCTTC
v_call: TRBV6-2/TRBV6-3
clone_size: .
d_call: .
j_call: TRBJ1-2

cdr3_aa: CASSATGTGFYEQYF
cdr3_nt: TGTGCCAGCAGCGCCACCGGGACAGGGTTCTACGAGCAGTACTTC
v_call: TRBV5-5
clone_size: .
d_call: TRBD1
j_call: TRBJ2-7

cdr3_aa: CASSTQTQGDTQYF
cdr3_nt: TGTGCCAGCAGTACCCAGACCCAGGGAGATACGCAGTATTTT
v_call: TRBV6-5
clone_size: few
d_call: .
j_call: TRBJ2-3

cdr3_aa: CASSSQGAHNEQFF
cdr3_nt: TGTGCCAGCAGCTCACAGGGGGCGCACAATGAGCAGTTCTTC
v_call: TRBV7-2
clone_size: .
d_call: TRBD1
j_call: TRBJ2-1

cdr3_aa: CASSLGSWAQYF
cdr3_nt: TGTGCCAGCAGCTTAGGTAGCTGGGCGCAGTATTTT
v_call: TRBV5-6
clone_size: once
d_call: .
j_call: TRBJ2-3

cdr3_aa: CASSQADSSLSYEQYF
cdr3_nt: TGTGCCAGCAGCCAAGCTGACAGCAGTCTTTCCTACGAGCAGTACTTC
v_call: TRBV4-2
clone_size: .
d_call: .
j_call: TRBJ2-7

cdr3_aa: CASSLDRDRRYTF
cdr3_nt: TGTGCCAGCAGCTTGGACAGGGATCGGAGATACACCTTC
v_call: TRBV5-5
clone_size: .
d_call: .
j_call: TRBJ1-2

cdr3_aa: CASSPGTRSGNTIYF
cdr3_nt: TGTGCCAGTAGTCCCGGGACACGCTCTGGAAACACCATATATTTT
v_call: TRBV19
clone_size: .
d_call: .
j_call: TRBJ1-3

cdr3_aa: CASSLEGTMIRETTEAFF
cdr3_nt: TGTGCCAGCAGCTTAGAGGGTACCATGATACGGGAGACGACTGAAGCTTTCTTT
v_call: TRBV7-8
clone_size: .
d_call: .
j_call: TRBJ1-1

cdr3_aa: CASSLDRAADEQFF
cdr3_nt: TGTGCCAGCAGTTTGGACAGGGCAGCCGATGAGCAGTTCTTC
v_call: TRBV6-5
clone_size: .
d_call: TRBD1
j_call: TRBJ2-1

cdr3_aa: CASMAQVGYTF
cdr3_nt: TGTGCCAGCATGGCACAAGTTGGCTACACCTTC
v_call: TRBV2
clone_size: .
d_call: .
j_call: TRBJ1-2

cdr3_aa: CATSVLTAHGSEQYF
cdr3_nt: TGTGCCACCAGTGTCCTCACCGCACATGGCAGCGAGCAGTACTTC
v_call: TRBV24-1
clone_size: .
d_call: .
j_call: TRBJ2-7

cdr3_aa: CASSARQGYGVSGELFF
cdr3_nt: TGTGCCAGCAGCGCGCGACAGGGGTACGGAGTGTCCGGGGAGCTGTTTTTT
v_call: TRBV7-3
clone_size: once
d_call: TRBD1
j_call: TRBJ2-2

cdr3_aa: CAISRGEGNQPQHF
cdr3_nt: TGTGCCATCAGCCGGGGTGAAGGAAATCAGCCCCAGCATTTT
v_call: TRBV10-3
clone_size: .
d_call: .
j_call: TRBJ1-5

cdr3_aa: CASSEGYSFTEAFF
cdr3_nt: TGTGCCAGCAGTGAAGGTTACAGCTTCACTGAAGCTTTCTTT
v_call: TRBV6-1
clone_size: .
d_call: .
j_call: TRBJ1-1

cdr3_aa: CASSIQGLNTEAFF
cdr3_nt: TGTGCCAGCAGTATACAGGGGCTGAACACTGAAGCTTTCTTT
v_call: TRBV2
clone_size: once
d_call: TRBD1
j_call: TRBJ1-1

cdr3_aa: CASSLTSGVQETQYF
cdr3_nt: TGCGCCAGCAGCTTGACTAGCGGGGTTCAAGAGACCCAGTACTTC
v_call: TRBV5-1
clone_size: .
d_call: TRBD2
j_call: TRBJ2-5

cdr3_aa: CASSLGLGQGYEQYF
cdr3_nt: TGTGCCAGCAGCTTAGGTCTTGGGCAGGGCTACGAGCAGTACTTC
v_call: TRBV7-9
clone_size: .
d_call: .
j_call: TRBJ2-7

cdr3_aa: CASSERGSTDTQYF
cdr3_nt: TGTGCCAGCAGTGAGCGGGGGAGCACAGATACGCAGTATTTT
v_call: TRBV6-4
clone_size: .
d_call: TRBD2
j_call: TRBJ2-3

cdr3_aa: CASRDRANYGYTF
cdr3_nt: TGTGCCAGTCGTGACAGGGCTAACTATGGCTACACCTTC
v_call: TRBV6-5
clone_size: .
d_call: TRBD1
j_call: TRBJ1-2

cdr3_aa: CASSPLTDYGYTF
cdr3_nt: TGTGCCAGCAGCCCCCTGACTGACTATGGCTACACCTTC
v_call: TRBV11-2
clone_size: .
d_call: .
j_call: TRBJ1-2

cdr3_aa: CASSRAGQGGEKLFF
cdr3_nt: TGTGCCAGCAGTAGAGCGGGACAGGGAGGGGAAAAACTGTTTTTT
v_call: TRBV6-5
clone_size: .
d_call: TRBD1
j_call: TRBJ1-4

cdr3_aa: CASSFSLAGGRDTGELFF
cdr3_nt: TGCGCCAGCAGCTTTTCGTTAGCGGGGGGCCGGGACACCGGGGAGCTGTTTTTT
v_call: TRBV5-1
clone_size: .
d_call: TRBD2
j_call: TRBJ2-2

cdr3_aa: CASSYVGARGTDTQYF
cdr3_nt: TGTGCCAGCAGTTACGTGGGGGCAAGAGGCACAGATACGCAGTATTTT
v_call: TRBV6-2/TRBV6-3
clone_size: .
d_call: .
j_call: TRBJ2-3

cdr3_aa: CASSGRSGTRRSQYF
cdr3_nt: TGTGCCAGCAGCGGGCGATCTGGGACTAGGCGGTCGCAGTATTTT
v_call: TRBV9
clone_size: once
d_call: TRBD2
j_call: TRBJ2-3

cdr3_aa: CASSSSNYGYTF
cdr3_nt: TGTGCCAGCAGCTCCTCTAACTATGGCTACACCTTC
v_call: TRBV11-3
clone_size: once
d_call: .
j_call: TRBJ1-2

cdr3_aa: CSASRGYEQYF
cdr3_nt: TGCAGTGCAAGTCGGGGGTACGAGCAGTACTTC
v_call: TRBV20-1
clone_size: .
d_call: .
j_call: TRBJ2-7

cdr3_aa: CASSLYRRGREEKLFF
cdr3_nt: TGTGCCAGCAGCTTATACCGTCGGGGGAGAGAGGAAAAACTGTTTTTT
v_call: TRBV7-9
clone_size: .
d_call: .
j_call: TRBJ1-4

cdr3_aa: CASSLQTPLSGGRGNEQFF
cdr3_nt: TGTGCCAGCAGCTTACAGACACCCCTAAGCGGGGGGAGGGGCAATGAGCAGTTCTTC
v_call: TRBV7-3
clone_size: .
d_call: TRBD2
j_call: TRBJ2-1

cdr3_aa: CASSVAQEDRLISYGYTF
cdr3_nt: TGTGCCAGCAGCGTAGCCCAAGAGGACAGACTTATTTCCTATGGCTACACCTTC
v_call: TRBV9
clone_size: .
d_call: .
j_call: TRBJ1-2

cdr3_aa: CASMAYGYTF
cdr3_nt: TGTGCCAGCATGGCCTATGGCTACACCTTC
v_call: TRBV2
clone_size: .
d_call: .
j_call: TRBJ1-2

cdr3_aa: CASSGPSSGSGSGANVLTF
cdr3_nt: TGTGCCAGCAGTGGACCCTCTAGCGGATCGGGCTCTGGGGCCAACGTCCTGACTTTC
v_call: TRBV6-1
clone_size: .
d_call: TRBD2
j_call: TRBJ2-6

cdr3_aa: CASSHLTGGGTGELFF
cdr3_nt: TGTGCCAGCAGCCACCTGACAGGGGGAGGCACCGGGGAGCTGTTTTTT
v_call: TRBV14
clone_size: .
d_call: TRBD1
j_call: TRBJ2-2

cdr3_aa: CASSPDRGTQYF
cdr3_nt: TGTGCCAGCAGCCCGGACAGGGGGACGCAGTATTTT
v_call: TRBV9
clone_size: .
d_call: TRBD1
j_call: TRBJ2-3

cdr3_aa: CASSPGSADTQYF
cdr3_nt: TGTGCCAGCAGCCCCGGTTCGGCAGATACGCAGTATTTT
v_call: TRBV13
clone_size: .
d_call: .
j_call: TRBJ2-3

cdr3_aa: CASSQSRDQPQHF
cdr3_nt: TGTGCCAGCAGCCAATCGCGGGATCAGCCCCAGCATTTT
v_call: TRBV3-1/TRBV3-2
clone_size: .
d_call: .
j_call: TRBJ1-5

cdr3_aa: CASSPRGSVSGNTIYF
cdr3_nt: TGTGCCAGCAGCCCTAGGGGAAGCGTCTCTGGAAACACCATATATTTT
v_call: TRBV9
clone_size: .
d_call: .
j_call: TRBJ1-3

cdr3_aa: CASRPGTGFEKLFF
cdr3_nt: TGTGCCAGCAGACCCGGGACAGGGTTTGAAAAACTGTTTTTT
v_call: TRBV7-9
clone_size: .
d_call: TRBD1
j_call: TRBJ1-4

cdr3_aa: CASSVDSNSPLHF
cdr3_nt: TGTGCCAGCAGCGTTGACAGTAATTCACCCCTCCACTTT
v_call: TRBV9
clone_size: .
d_call: .
j_call: TRBJ1-6

cdr3_aa: CAISDPGSSYEQYF
cdr3_nt: TGTGCCATCAGTGACCCCGGGAGTTCCTACGAGCAGTACTTC
v_call: TRBV10-3
clone_size: .
d_call: .
j_call: TRBJ2-7

cdr3_aa: CAIRRGGVNTEAFF
cdr3_nt: TGTGCCATCCGAAGGGGGGGCGTGAACACTGAAGCTTTCTTT
v_call: TRBV7-2
clone_size: .
d_call: .
j_call: TRBJ1-1

cdr3_aa: CSVGQGGTEAFF
cdr3_nt: TGCAGCGTTGGACAGGGGGGCACTGAAGCTTTCTTT
v_call: TRBV29-1
clone_size: .
d_call: TRBD1
j_call: TRBJ1-1

cdr3_aa: CASSPGQGIGYTF
cdr3_nt: TGTGCCAGCAGTCCGGGACAGGGTATCGGCTACACCTTC
v_call: TRBV2
clone_size: .
d_call: TRBD1
j_call: TRBJ1-2

cdr3_aa: CASSIKSGRDRGVNTEAFF
cdr3_nt: TGTGCCAGCAGCATCAAAAGTGGCAGGGACAGGGGTGTGAACACTGAAGCTTTCTTT
v_call: TRBV21-1
clone_size: once
d_call: .
j_call: TRBJ1-1

cdr3_aa: CASSLSGGQHYAAFF
cdr3_nt: TGTGCCAGCAGCTTATCAGGGGGGCAGCATTACGCGGCTTTCTTT
v_call: TRBV13
clone_size: .
d_call: TRBD1
j_call: TRBJ1-1